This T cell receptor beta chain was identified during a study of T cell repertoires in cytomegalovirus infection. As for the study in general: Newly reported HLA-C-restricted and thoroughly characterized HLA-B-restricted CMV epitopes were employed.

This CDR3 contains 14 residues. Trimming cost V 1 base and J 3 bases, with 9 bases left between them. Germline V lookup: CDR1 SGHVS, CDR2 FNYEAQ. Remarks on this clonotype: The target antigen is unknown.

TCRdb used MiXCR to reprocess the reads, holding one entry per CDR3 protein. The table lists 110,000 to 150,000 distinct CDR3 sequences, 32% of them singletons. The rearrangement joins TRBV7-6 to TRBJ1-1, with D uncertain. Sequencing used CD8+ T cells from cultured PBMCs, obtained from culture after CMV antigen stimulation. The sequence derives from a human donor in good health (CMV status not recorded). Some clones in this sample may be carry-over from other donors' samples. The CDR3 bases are TGTGCCAGCAGCTTAGGTCCCGCGGACACTGAAGCTTTCTTT. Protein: CASSLGPADTEAFF.